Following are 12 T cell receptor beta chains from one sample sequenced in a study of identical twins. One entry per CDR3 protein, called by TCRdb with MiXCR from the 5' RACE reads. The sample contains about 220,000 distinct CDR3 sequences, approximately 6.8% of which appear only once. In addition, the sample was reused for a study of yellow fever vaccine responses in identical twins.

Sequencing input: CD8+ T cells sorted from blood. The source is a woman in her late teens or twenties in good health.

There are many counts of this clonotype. The CDR3 is CASSLTGQGVTNTEAFF. The CDR3 nucleotides are TGCGCCAGCAGCTTGACGGGACAGGGGGTTACAAACACTGAAGCTTTCTTT. The rearrangement uses TRBV5-1 and TRBJ1-1; 11 bases are shared with TRBD1. J gave up 2 bases and V 1 base, and 7 bases lay outside the gene matches. This CDR3 is built from 17 residues. In germline, CDR1 is SGHRS, CDR2 YFSETQ.

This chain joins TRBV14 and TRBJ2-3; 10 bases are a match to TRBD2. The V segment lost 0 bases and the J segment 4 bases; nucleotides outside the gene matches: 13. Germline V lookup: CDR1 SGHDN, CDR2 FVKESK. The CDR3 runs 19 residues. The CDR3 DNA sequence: TGTGCCAGCAGCCAAGATCGGGGCCTAGCGGGAGTGTTCGCAGATACGCAGTATTTT. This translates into CASSQDRGLAGVFADTQYF.

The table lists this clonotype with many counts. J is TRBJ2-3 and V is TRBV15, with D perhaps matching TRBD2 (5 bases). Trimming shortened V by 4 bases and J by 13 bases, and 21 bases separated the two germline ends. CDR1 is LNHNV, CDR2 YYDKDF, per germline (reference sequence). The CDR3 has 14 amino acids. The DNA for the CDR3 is TGTGCCACCAGCAACCTGGACTCCCCTCTTGAGGAGTATTTT. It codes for CATSNLDSPLEEYF.

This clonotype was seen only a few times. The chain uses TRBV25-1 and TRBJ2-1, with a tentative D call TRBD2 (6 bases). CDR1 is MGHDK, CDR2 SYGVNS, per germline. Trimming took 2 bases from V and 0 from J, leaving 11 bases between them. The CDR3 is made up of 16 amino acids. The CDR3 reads CASSERDSSSYNEQFF. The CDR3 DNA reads TGTGCCAGCAGTGAACGGGACTCTAGCTCCTACAATGAGCAGTTCTTC.

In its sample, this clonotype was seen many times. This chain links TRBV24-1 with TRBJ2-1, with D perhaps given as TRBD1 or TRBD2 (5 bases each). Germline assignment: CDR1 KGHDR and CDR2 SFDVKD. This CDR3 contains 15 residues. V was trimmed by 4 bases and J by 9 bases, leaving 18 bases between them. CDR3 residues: CATSEPGPGMGEQFF. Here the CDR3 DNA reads TGTGCCACCAGTGAACCGGGACCGGGGATGGGTGAGCAGTTCTTC.

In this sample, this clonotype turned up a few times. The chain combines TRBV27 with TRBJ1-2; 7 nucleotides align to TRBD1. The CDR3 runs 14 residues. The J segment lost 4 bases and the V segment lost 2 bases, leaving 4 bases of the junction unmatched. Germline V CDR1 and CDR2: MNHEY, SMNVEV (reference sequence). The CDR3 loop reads CASSLRQGVYGYTF. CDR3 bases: TGTGCCAGCAGTTTAAGACAGGGCGTCTATGGCTACACCTTC.

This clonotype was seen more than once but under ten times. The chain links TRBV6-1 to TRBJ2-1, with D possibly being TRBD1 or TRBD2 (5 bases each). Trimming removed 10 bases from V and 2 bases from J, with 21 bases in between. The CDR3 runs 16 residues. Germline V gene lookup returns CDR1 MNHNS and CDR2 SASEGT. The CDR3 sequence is CATSDSGTSPYNEQFF. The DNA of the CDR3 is TGTGCCACCTCGGACTCTGGGACGAGTCCCTACAATGAGCAGTTCTTC.

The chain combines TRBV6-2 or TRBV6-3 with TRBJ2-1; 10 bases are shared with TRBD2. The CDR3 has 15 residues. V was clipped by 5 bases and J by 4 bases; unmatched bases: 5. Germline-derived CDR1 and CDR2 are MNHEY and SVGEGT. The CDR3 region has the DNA TGTGCCAGCAGTATAGGGACTAGCGAATACAATGAGCAGTTCTTC. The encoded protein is CASSIGTSEYNEQFF.

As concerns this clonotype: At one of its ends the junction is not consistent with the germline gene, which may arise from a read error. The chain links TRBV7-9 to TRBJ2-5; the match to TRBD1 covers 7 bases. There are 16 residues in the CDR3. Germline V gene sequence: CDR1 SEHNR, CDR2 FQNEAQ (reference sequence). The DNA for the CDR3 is TGTGCCAGCAGCACCGACAGGGTGTGGAGGCAAGAGACCCAGAACTTC. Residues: CASSTDRVWRQETQNF. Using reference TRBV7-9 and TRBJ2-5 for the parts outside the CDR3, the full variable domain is DTGVSQNPRHKITKRGQNVTFRCDPISEHNRLYWYRQTLGQGPEFLTYFQNEAQLEKSRLLSDRFSAERPKGSFSTLEIQRTEQGDSAMYLCASSTDRVWRQETQNFGPGTRLLVL.

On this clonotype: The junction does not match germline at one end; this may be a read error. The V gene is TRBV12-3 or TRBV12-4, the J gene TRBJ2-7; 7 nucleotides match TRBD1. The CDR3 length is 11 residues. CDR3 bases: TGTGCCAGCAGTCTAGGGACAGATATGACGTTC. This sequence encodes CASSLGTDMTF.

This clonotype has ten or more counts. As DNA, the CDR3 is TGCAGCGTGACAGGGGGCGAGGACTATGGCTACACCTTC. Encoded protein: CSVTGGEDYGYTF. The chain is built from TRBV29-1 and TRBJ1-2, with 10 bases fitting TRBD1. With V trimmed by 6 bases and J by 3 bases, 4 bases remained unmatched. This CDR3 region has 13 residues. The V gene's germline CDR1 is SQVTM and CDR2 ANQGSEA.

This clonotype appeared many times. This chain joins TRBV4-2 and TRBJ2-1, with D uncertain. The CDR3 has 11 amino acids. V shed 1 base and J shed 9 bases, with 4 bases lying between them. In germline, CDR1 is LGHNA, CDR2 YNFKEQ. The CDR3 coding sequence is TGTGCCAGCAGCCAAGGCGGTGAGCAGTTCTTC. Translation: CASSQGGEQFF.